Listed below are T cell receptor beta chains from one sample, sequenced in a study of control samples from healthy donors and cancer patients. Generated by immunoSEQ multiplex PCR, the TCRdb table keeps only in-frame clones and is missing some. Of about 55,000 clones detected, around 95% appear once; the ten largest clones hold around 2%. The specimen sequenced was blood. These receptors originate from a woman aged 30 to 39 in good health. CDR3s include the opening cysteine and the closing phenylalanine or tryptophan. The D gene is left open where the match is weak. Size tells how often a clone was seen (once, few, many) or the class of an expanded clone, and some rows leave it out.

j_gene: TRBJ1-2
v_gene: TRBV10-1
abundance: NA
d_gene: TRBD1
CDR3nt: TGCGCCAGCAGTGAGCCGGAAAGACAGGGTTCGGTCTATGGCTACACCTTC
CDR3aa: CASSEPERQGSVYGYTF

j_gene: TRBJ1-2
v_gene: TRBV20-1
abundance: few
d_gene: NA
CDR3nt: TGCAGTCCTGTCGGGGGCTATGGCTACACCTTC
CDR3aa: CSPVGGYGYTF

j_gene: TRBJ2-3
v_gene: TRBV29-1
abundance: once
d_gene: NA
CDR3nt: TGCAGCGTTGATGGCAGGGGAAGCACAGATACGCAGTATTTT
CDR3aa: CSVDGRGSTDTQYF

j_gene: TRBJ2-2
v_gene: TRBV5-4
abundance: NA
d_gene: TRBD1
CDR3nt: TGTGCCAGCAGCTCTCAGGGGGCCGGGGAGCTGTTTTTT
CDR3aa: CASSSQGAGELFF

j_gene: TRBJ2-7
v_gene: TRBV28
abundance: once
d_gene: TRBD2
CDR3nt: TGTGCCAGCAGTTTGCCAGCGGGAGGCTGGGGGGAGCAGTACTTC
CDR3aa: CASSLPAGGWGEQYF

j_gene: TRBJ1-2
v_gene: TRBV23-1
abundance: NA
d_gene: NA
CDR3nt: TGCGCCAGCAGTCGAATGGACCCCTATGGCTACACCTTC
CDR3aa: CASSRMDPYGYTF

j_gene: TRBJ1-5
v_gene: TRBV5-6
abundance: NA
d_gene: NA
CDR3nt: TGTGCCAGCAGCTTACTGTATAGCAATCAGCCCCAGCATTTT
CDR3aa: CASSLLYSNQPQHF

j_gene: TRBJ1-1
v_gene: TRBV5-8
abundance: NA
d_gene: NA
CDR3nt: TGTGCCAGCAGCCCCTTCGGGGGGACTGAAGCTTTCTTT
CDR3aa: CASSPFGGTEAFF

j_gene: TRBJ1-6
v_gene: TRBV28
abundance: once
d_gene: TRBD1
CDR3nt: TGTGCCAGCAGCGAGGGGGCGTTCCGCCATTCACCCCTCCACTTT
CDR3aa: CASSEGAFRHSPLHF

j_gene: TRBJ2-3
v_gene: TRBV18
abundance: NA
d_gene: NA
CDR3nt: TGTGCCAGCTCACCTCCCGGGACCCCCGGAGATACGCAGTATTTT
CDR3aa: CASSPPGTPGDTQYF

j_gene: TRBJ2-1
v_gene: TRBV7-2
abundance: NA
d_gene: NA
CDR3nt: TGTGCCAGCAGCCCTCTGGCGGTACACAATGAGCAGTTCTTC
CDR3aa: CASSPLAVHNEQFF

j_gene: TRBJ1-5
v_gene: TRBV30
abundance: NA
d_gene: NA
CDR3nt: TGTGCCTGGAGTGAGGGCCCTGGGCCCCTTTTAAGCAATCAGCCCCAGCATTTT
CDR3aa: CAWSEGPGPLLSNQPQHF

j_gene: TRBJ2-1
v_gene: TRBV19
abundance: NA
d_gene: TRBD1
CDR3nt: TGTGCCAGTAGTATAGTCGGCAGGGGGTACAATGAGCAGTTCTTC
CDR3aa: CASSIVGRGYNEQFF

j_gene: TRBJ2-3
v_gene: TRBV7-9
abundance: NA
d_gene: TRBD2
CDR3nt: TGTGCCAGCAGCTTCGGGACTAGCGGGAGGTCAGATACGCAGTATTTT
CDR3aa: CASSFGTSGRSDTQYF

j_gene: TRBJ2-7
v_gene: TRBV7-9
abundance: NA
d_gene: NA
CDR3nt: TGTGCCAGCAGCTTACCGCGGGACTCCTACGAGCAGTACTTC
CDR3aa: CASSLPRDSYEQYF

j_gene: TRBJ1-5
v_gene: TRBV12-2
abundance: NA
d_gene: NA
CDR3nt: TGTGCAAGTCGCTCATCCCCCAGCCCCAATCAGCCCCAGCATTTT
CDR3aa: CASRSSPSPNQPQHF

j_gene: TRBJ2-1
v_gene: TRBV11-1
abundance: NA
d_gene: NA
CDR3nt: TGTGCCAGCAGCTTCCCTCGAATGATCGATGAGCAGTTCTTC
CDR3aa: CASSFPRMIDEQFF

j_gene: TRBJ2-6
v_gene: TRBV7-3
abundance: NA
d_gene: TRBD2
CDR3nt: TGTGCCAGCAGCTTAGGGGGGGGAACTGGGGCCAACGTCCTGACTTTC
CDR3aa: CASSLGGGTGANVLTF

j_gene: TRBJ2-1
v_gene: TRBV28
abundance: NA
d_gene: TRBD2
CDR3nt: TGTGCCAGCAGTTTACTAGCGGGTACCTACAATGAGCAGTTCTTC
CDR3aa: CASSLLAGTYNEQFF

j_gene: TRBJ1-2
v_gene: TRBV7-3
abundance: NA
d_gene: NA
CDR3nt: TGTGCCAGCAGAACGAGTGGGTATGGCTACACCTTC
CDR3aa: CASRTSGYGYTF

j_gene: TRBJ2-5
v_gene: TRBV7-9
abundance: NA
d_gene: NA
CDR3nt: TGTGCCAGCAGCCAATCAAGCGGAGTCCTCCAAGAGACCCAGTACTTC
CDR3aa: CASSQSSGVLQETQYF

j_gene: TRBJ1-4
v_gene: TRBV15
abundance: NA
d_gene: NA
CDR3nt: TGTGCCACCAGCAGGGACACGTTAATGAGGAAACTGTTTTTT
CDR3aa: CATSRDTLMRKLFF

j_gene: TRBJ1-1
v_gene: TRBV5-1
abundance: NA
d_gene: NA
CDR3nt: TGCGCCAGCAGCCTCAGGGGTAAAACTGAAGCTTTCTTT
CDR3aa: CASSLRGKTEAFF

j_gene: TRBJ1-4
v_gene: TRBV2
abundance: NA
d_gene: NA
CDR3nt: TGTGCCAGCAGGGGGGGACCGCTTAATGAAAAACTGTTTTTT
CDR3aa: CASRGGPLNEKLFF

j_gene: TRBJ2-3
v_gene: TRBV10-2
abundance: NA
d_gene: TRBD2
CDR3nt: TGCGCCAGCAGCGATCTGACTAGCGTGACAGATACGCAGTATTTT
CDR3aa: CASSDLTSVTDTQYF

j_gene: TRBJ2-2
v_gene: TRBV2
abundance: NA
d_gene: TRBD1
CDR3nt: TGTGCCAGCGGTCGAAGGACAGGGCAGAACACCGGGGAGCTGTTTTTT
CDR3aa: CASGRRTGQNTGELFF

j_gene: TRBJ1-1
v_gene: TRBV7-9
abundance: NA
d_gene: NA
CDR3nt: TGTGCCAGCAGCTCGACAGCGAGGGGTATGAACACTGAAGCTTTCTTT
CDR3aa: CASSSTARGMNTEAFF

j_gene: TRBJ2-6
v_gene: TRBV7-7
abundance: NA
d_gene: NA
CDR3nt: TGTGCTAGCAGCTTAGGTCGCGGGGCCAACGTCCTGACTTTC
CDR3aa: CASSLGRGANVLTF

j_gene: TRBJ1-3
v_gene: TRBV5-4
abundance: NA
d_gene: NA
CDR3nt: TGTGCCAGCAGCGACCTCTCCGGAAACACCATATATTTT
CDR3aa: CASSDLSGNTIYF

j_gene: TRBJ2-5
v_gene: TRBV19
abundance: NA
d_gene: NA
CDR3nt: TGTGCCAGTAGTATAAATCCTGGATTCCAAGAGACCCAGTACTTC
CDR3aa: CASSINPGFQETQYF

j_gene: TRBJ2-1
v_gene: TRBV19
abundance: NA
d_gene: NA
CDR3nt: TGTGCCAGTAGTATAAGGGGTAGCGGAGAGAGTGGCAATGAGCAGTTCTTC
CDR3aa: CASSIRGSGESGNEQFF

j_gene: TRBJ2-3
v_gene: TRBV5-1
abundance: NA
d_gene: TRBD1
CDR3nt: TGCGCCAGCAGCGCCGGGACAGGGGGGGATACGCAGTATTTT
CDR3aa: CASSAGTGGDTQYF

j_gene: TRBJ2-1
v_gene: TRBV20-1
abundance: NA
d_gene: NA
CDR3nt: TGCAGTGCTAGGGACAATGAGCAGTTCTTC
CDR3aa: CSARDNEQFF

j_gene: TRBJ1-5
v_gene: TRBV6-1
abundance: once
d_gene: NA
CDR3nt: TGTGCCAGCAGTGACCCTGGCAGCAATCAGCCCCAGCATTTT
CDR3aa: CASSDPGSNQPQHF

j_gene: TRBJ2-5
v_gene: TRBV7-3
abundance: NA
d_gene: TRBD2
CDR3nt: TGTGCCAGCAGCCATAGCGGGAACCAAGAGACCCAGTACTTC
CDR3aa: CASSHSGNQETQYF

j_gene: TRBJ2-3
v_gene: TRBV20-1
abundance: NA
d_gene: NA
CDR3nt: TGCAGTGCTAGTCGGCCAGATACGCAGTATTTT
CDR3aa: CSASRPDTQYF

j_gene: TRBJ2-3
v_gene: TRBV27
abundance: NA
d_gene: TRBD1
CDR3nt: TGTGCCAGCAGTTTATCGGCAGGGGGCGTTCAGTATTTT
CDR3aa: CASSLSAGGVQYF

j_gene: TRBJ2-7
v_gene: TRBV19
abundance: NA
d_gene: TRBD2
CDR3nt: TGTGCCACGGGAAGGCTAGCGGGAGGTGAGCAGTACTTC
CDR3aa: CATGRLAGGEQYF

j_gene: TRBJ2-1
v_gene: TRBV29-1
abundance: NA
d_gene: TRBD2
CDR3nt: TGCAGCGTTGAACAGCTAGCGGGAGGCCTGGGTGAGCAGTTCTTC
CDR3aa: CSVEQLAGGLGEQFF

j_gene: TRBJ2-2
v_gene: TRBV27
abundance: NA
d_gene: NA
CDR3nt: TGTGCCAGCAGTTTGGGTCAGGGGTGGGCCGGGGAGCTGTTTTTT
CDR3aa: CASSLGQGWAGELFF

j_gene: TRBJ2-1
v_gene: TRBV30
abundance: NA
d_gene: TRBD2
CDR3nt: TGTGCCTGGAGTGTATGGACTAGCGGGAGTCTCTATGAGCAGTTCTTC
CDR3aa: CAWSVWTSGSLYEQFF

j_gene: TRBJ2-1
v_gene: TRBV2
abundance: NA
d_gene: NA
CDR3nt: TGTGCCATCGGGACGCTGGGCGATGAGCAGTTCTTC
CDR3aa: CAIGTLGDEQFF

j_gene: TRBJ1-5
v_gene: TRBV15
abundance: NA
d_gene: NA
CDR3nt: TGTGCCACCAGCACCCTCAATCAGCCCCAGCATTTT
CDR3aa: CATSTLNQPQHF

j_gene: TRBJ1-6
v_gene: TRBV15
abundance: NA
d_gene: NA
CDR3nt: TGTGCCACCAGCAGTAGACAGGATTCACCCCTCCACTTT
CDR3aa: CATSSRQDSPLHF

j_gene: TRBJ2-1
v_gene: TRBV5-8
abundance: NA
d_gene: TRBD2
CDR3nt: TGTGCCAGCAGCTCTAGCGGCTCCTACAATGAGCAGTTCTTC
CDR3aa: CASSSSGSYNEQFF

j_gene: TRBJ1-2
v_gene: TRBV13
abundance: NA
d_gene: TRBD1
CDR3nt: TGTGCCAGCAGCTTAGGCGGACAGGGAAAGGATGGCTACACCTTC
CDR3aa: CASSLGGQGKDGYTF

j_gene: TRBJ2-1
v_gene: TRBV19
abundance: NA
d_gene: NA
CDR3nt: TGTGCCAGTAAAACAGCGAGCTCCTACAATGAGCAGTTCTTC
CDR3aa: CASKTASSYNEQFF

j_gene: TRBJ1-2
v_gene: TRBV28
abundance: NA
d_gene: NA
CDR3nt: TGTGCCAGCAGCAGGATCGTCCGGGGCTACACCTTC
CDR3aa: CASSRIVRGYTF

j_gene: TRBJ2-5
v_gene: TRBV9
abundance: NA
d_gene: TRBD2
CDR3nt: TGTGCCAGCAGCGTGGATAGCGGGCTCCCCCAAGAGACCCAGTACTTC
CDR3aa: CASSVDSGLPQETQYF

j_gene: TRBJ2-3
v_gene: TRBV18
abundance: NA
d_gene: NA
CDR3nt: TGTGCCAGCTCACCAACGGTAACTAGCACAGATACGCAGTATTTT
CDR3aa: CASSPTVTSTDTQYF

j_gene: TRBJ2-7
v_gene: TRBV18
abundance: NA
d_gene: NA
CDR3nt: TGTGCCAGCTCACGCGGACAGAACTACGAGCAGTACTTC
CDR3aa: CASSRGQNYEQYF